One T cell receptor beta chain is described in this entry. The antigen remains unidentified. The CDR3 spans 16 residues. From germline, CDR1 is KGHSY and CDR2 FQNENV. V shed 1 base and J 2 bases; nucleotides not matched to a gene: 6. This entry is derived from a study of T-cell memory formation after mild COVID-19. TCRdb processed the 5' RACE reads anew with MiXCR; each CDR3 protein has one entry. This sample yields 190,000 or so distinct CDR3 sequences, of which around 21% are seen a single time; about 23% belongs to the top ten. General study findings and limits: The appearance of some responding clones in pre-infection memory suggested that cross-reactive memory joined. There was a balanced CD4/CD8 profile in clones contracting day 15 to 85, and later expanders leaned CD4+. Among contracting clones, CD4+ were mainly CM/EM and CD8+ enriched in EMRA.

The material sequenced was PBMCs or a T cell subset sorted from them (not recorded which). This chain links TRBV16 with TRBJ2-7; 9 positions match TRBD2. This TCR was sampled from an adult woman who had mild COVID-19 (a few samples of this study predate the infection). Cell type and time point are not known. The CDR3 here is CASSQFWQREAYEQYF. In nucleotides, the CDR3 is TGTGCCAGCAGCCAATTTTGGCAGCGGGAGGCCTACGAGCAGTACTTC.